The 29 T cell receptor beta chains in this list originate from one sample, sequenced in a study of blood T cell repertoires in COVID-19. Produced via immunoSEQ multiplex PCR; TCRdb's table is partial and in-frame only. The sample contains approximately 150,000 clones, under 90% of which appear only once. The sequencing input was PBMCs or T cells enriched from blood (not recorded which). These receptors came from a woman between 45 and 60 years old who had recovered from COVID-19.

This rearrangement joins TRBV5-8 to TRBJ2-1, with D perhaps TRBD1 (5 bases). The germline gives CDR1 SGHTS, CDR2 YDEGEE. This CDR3 has 15 residues. V was cut by 1 base and J by 4 bases, with 12 bases left in between. This CDR3 reads CASSLYQGAYNEQFF. CDR3 nucleotides: TGTGCCAGCAGCTTGTACCAGGGCGCTTACAATGAGCAGTTCTTC.

This chain connects TRBV7-9 to TRBJ1-6; TRBD1 aligns across 10 bases. The CDR3 consists of 16 residues. V gave up 4 bases and J gave up 9 bases; unmatched junction bases: 9. Germline V gene data show CDR1 as SEHNR and CDR2 as FQNEAQ (reference sequence). The CDR3 DNA follows: TGTGCCAGCAGCTATTTGTGGGGACAGGGGCTTTCACCCCTCCACTTT. Amino acid sequence: CASSYLWGQGLSPLHF.

This rearrangement joins TRBV6-5 to TRBJ1-5; maybe TRBD1 (5 bases). This CDR3 comprises 15 residues. From germline, CDR1 is MNHEY and CDR2 SVGAGI. The V and J ends lost 6 bases and 7 bases respectively, with 19 bases between them. This CDR3 reads CASRREGGARQPQHF. The CDR3 nucleotides read TGTGCCAGCAGACGCGAGGGAGGGGCGCGGCAGCCCCAGCATTTT.

The chain combines TRBV10-3 with TRBJ1-2; TRBD1 agrees at 11 bases. This CDR3 has 15 residues. The V segment lost 3 bases and the J segment 5 bases; nucleotides outside the gene matches: 5. Germline CDR1 is ENHRY and CDR2 is SYGVKD. CDR3 in amino acids: CAISDPGQGAYGYTF. CDR3 DNA sequence: TGTGCCATCAGTGACCCTGGACAGGGGGCTTATGGCTACACCTTC.

The chain has TRBV7-9 and TRBJ2-3; D is possibly TRBD1 (6 bases). Germline-derived CDR1 and CDR2 are SEHNR and FQNEAQ (reference sequence). Trimming removed 7 bases at V and 4 bases at J, with 21 bases between. The CDR3 loop spans 16 amino acids. In DNA form, the CDR3 reads TGTGCCAGCACCCCTGGGAACAGGGACGGCGCAGATACGCAGTATTTT. Translation gives CASTPGNRDGADTQYF.

The chain uses TRBV5-1 and TRBJ1-2, with unresolved D. The V end was cut by 0 bases, the J end by 0 bases, with 3 bases between. CDR1 SGHRS and CDR2 YFSETQ come from the germline V gene. The CDR3 totals 13 residues. The CDR3, as DNA: TGCGCCAGCAGCTTGGACACTAACTATGGCTACACCTTC. Translating gives CASSLDTNYGYTF.

J is TRBJ2-7 and V is TRBV18; the D gene is possibly TRBD1 (5 bases). The germline V and J ends were trimmed by 3 bases and 6 bases, with 12 bases remaining between them. There are 13 residues in the CDR3. Looked up from germline, CDR1 is KGHSH and CDR2 is LQKENI. The CDR3 is CASSPGVGAEQYF. The DNA for the CDR3 is TGTGCCAGCTCACCGGGTGTTGGGGCCGAGCAGTACTTC.

The V gene is TRBV24-1, the J gene TRBJ2-1; D is unclear. Germline CDR1 and CDR2: KGHDR and SFDVKD. The V end was cut by 1 base, the J end by 7 bases, with 4 bases between. CDR3 size: 12 residues. CDR3 loop: CATSDLHNEQFF. The DNA for the CDR3 is TGTGCCACCAGTGATTTACATAATGAGCAGTTCTTC.

V usage is TRBV3-1 (or the pseudogene TRBV3-2) and J usage is TRBJ1-6; TRBD1 matches 11 bases. The germline CDR1 and CDR2 sequences are LGHDT and YNNKEL (reference sequence). V was clipped by 3 bases and J by 10 bases; unmatched bases: 2. CDR3 size: 14 residues. The chain's CDR3 is CASSQDRGPSPLHF. Written as DNA, the CDR3 is TGTGCCAGCAGCCAGGACAGGGGGCCATCACCCCTCCACTTT.

V gene TRBV6-6 combines with J gene TRBJ1-2, with 10 bases that match TRBD1. The length of the CDR3 is 14 residues. CDR1 and CDR2 from the germline V gene are MNHNY and SVGAGI (reference sequence). V dropped 6 bases and J dropped 4; count of bases not matched to a gene: 5. Here the CDR3 reads CASREGTGAYGYTF. CDR3 DNA sequence: TGTGCCAGCAGGGAAGGGACAGGGGCCTATGGCTACACCTTC.

This clone appeared a single time. The chain employs TRBV29-1 and TRBJ1-1; 9 nucleotides agree with TRBD1. CDR3 length equals 16 residues. After removal of 2 bases from V and 0 bases from J, the junction contained 7 bases not matched to a gene. Per germline, CDR1 SQVTM and CDR2 ANQGSEA. The CDR3 reads CSVESGQGYMNTEAFF. CDR3 coding DNA: TGCAGCGTTGAAAGCGGACAGGGGTACATGAACACTGAAGCTTTCTTT.

The chain uses TRBV5-8 and TRBJ1-4, with D perhaps matching TRBD1 (5 bases). Germline V gene lookup returns CDR1 SGHTS and CDR2 YDEGEE. The V and J ends lost 0 bases and 0 bases respectively, with 12 bases between them. This CDR3 has 17 amino acids. CDR3 sequence reads: CASSLGGTFATNEKLFF. As DNA, the CDR3 is TGTGCCAGCAGCTTGGGCGGGACTTTTGCAACTAATGAAAAACTGTTTTTT.

This clone appeared a few times. This chain uses TRBV6-5 with TRBJ2-1; D is uncertain. The CDR3 extends over 11 amino acids. Germline lookup yields CDR1 MNHEY and CDR2 SVGAGI. With 7 bases removed from V and 3 bases from J, the gap between germline ends came to 4 bases. The CDR3 sequence is CASTSYNEQFF. The DNA for the CDR3 is TGTGCCAGCACGAGCTACAATGAGCAGTTCTTC.

CDR3 nucleotides: TGTGCCAGCACCACCTGGGGGGATGTTAATTCACCCCTCCACTTT. Its translation is CASTTWGDVNSPLHF. This rearrangement joins TRBV6-5 to TRBJ1-6; D is perhaps TRBD1 (5 bases). Germline V gives CDR1 MNHEY, CDR2 SVGAGI. V was cut by 7 bases and J by 6 bases, with 16 bases left in between. This CDR3 is built from 15 residues.

This clone came up a few times. The rearrangement joins TRBV4-1 to TRBJ1-3, with unresolved D. The germline gives CDR1 MGHRA, CDR2 YSYEKL. This CDR3 region has 15 residues. Trimming shortened V by 3 bases and J by 2 bases, and 11 bases separated the two germline ends. CDR3 sequence reads: CASSQGDTTGNTIYF. In nucleotides, the CDR3 is TGCGCCAGCAGCCAGGGTGACACAACTGGAAACACCATATATTTT.

The chain links TRBV6-5 to TRBJ2-3; D remains unclear. The germline CDR1 and CDR2 sequences are MNHEY and SVGAGI. V lost 4 bases and J lost 0, with 11 bases in between. The CDR3 spans 15 residues. The CDR3 sequence: CASSLIAASTDTQYF. CDR3 nucleotides: TGTGCCAGCAGTTTAATAGCAGCTAGCACAGATACGCAGTATTTT.

The V gene is TRBV19, the J gene TRBJ1-1, with D unresolved. Germline V lookup: CDR1 LNHDA, CDR2 SQIVND (reference sequence). The V and J ends lost 5 bases and 4 bases respectively, with 14 bases between them. The CDR3 is made up of 14 amino acids. CDR3 bases: TGTGCCAGTAGTCCCCGAGGGCGGACCACTGAAGCTTTCTTT. Its protein product is CASSPRGRTTEAFF.

V is TRBV11-2 and J is TRBJ1-1; possible D gene TRBD1, 6 bases. Germline V gene data show CDR1 as SGHAT and CDR2 as FQNNGV. This CDR3 spans 14 amino acids. V was clipped by 8 bases and J by 1 base, with 14 bases between them. CDR3 coding DNA: TGTGCCAGCCACGTCGACAGGCCGAACACTGAAGCTTTCTTT. It translates to CASHVDRPNTEAFF.

The chain couples TRBV5-1 to TRBJ1-2; D gene ambiguous. V was clipped by 0 bases and J by 7 bases, with 13 bases between them. The CDR3 spans 14 residues. Germline V lookup: CDR1 SGHRS, CDR2 YFSETQ. The CDR3 DNA reads TGCGCCAGCAGCTTGGGCGGTAAGGAGTCTGGCTACACCTTC. This encodes CASSLGGKESGYTF.

This chain joins TRBV6-5 and TRBJ2-5; D remains unclear. Trimming stripped 6 bases from V and 2 bases from J, with 13 bases between. The V gene's germline CDR1 is MNHEY and CDR2 SVGAGI. This CDR3 region has 14 residues. This chain's CDR3 is CASSRDWAQETQYF. CDR3 in DNA: TGTGCCAGCAGCCGCGATTGGGCACAAGAGACCCAGTACTTC.

The DNA for the CDR3 is TGTGCCAGTAGTATAACAGGCCCGAGGAACTATGGCTACACCTTC. Residues: CASSITGPRNYGYTF. This rearrangement joins TRBV19 to TRBJ1-2; D perhaps matches TRBD1 (5 bases). The germline V gene has CDR1 LNHDA and CDR2 SQIVND (reference sequence). V gave up 2 bases and J gave up 2 bases, with 12 bases separating them. CDR3 length: 15 residues.

In nucleotides, the CDR3 is TGCGCCAGCAGCTTGGATGGGACAGGGTATGGCTACACCTTC. Protein: CASSLDGTGYGYTF. The rearrangement joins TRBV5-1 to TRBJ1-2, with 9 bases matching TRBD1. Unmatched junction bases numbered 2, after V lost 0 bases and J lost 5 bases. Germline CDR1 and CDR2: SGHRS and YFSETQ. This CDR3 comprises 14 residues.

The chain uses TRBV6-5 and TRBJ2-5; TRBD1 agrees at 7 bases. The CDR3 is made up of 15 amino acids. V lost 6 bases and J lost 1; bases outside the gene matches: 8. Germline V gene data show CDR1 as MNHEY and CDR2 as SVGAGI. CDR3 bases: TGTGCCAGCAGATCCCGCCGACAGGGCCAAGAGACCCAGTACTTC. It translates to CASRSRRQGQETQYF.

As to this clone: Other nucleotide sequences in the sample specify the same CDR3. The chain is built from TRBV5-8 and TRBJ1-1, with D unclear. V shed 2 bases and J shed 2 bases, with 7 bases lying between them. The CDR3 runs to 13 residues. Germline loops: CDR1 SGHTS, CDR2 YDEGEE. In DNA, the CDR3 is TGTGCCAGCAGCTTACTACCTAACACTGAAGCTTTCTTT. Amino acids: CASSLLPNTEAFF.

This chain uses TRBV7-2 with TRBJ2-7; D is perhaps TRBD2 (6 bases). Germline CDR1 is SGHTA and CDR2 is FQGNSA. Between the trimmed V and J ends, which lost 5 bases and 4 bases, there was a span of 18 bases. The CDR3 has 15 amino acids. CDR3 loop: CASSEISGGTYEQYF. CDR3 DNA sequence: TGTGCCAGCAGCGAGATATCGGGCGGGACGTACGAGCAGTACTTC. Looking up the rest from reference TRBV7-2 and TRBJ2-7 gives the full variable domain: GAGVSQSPSNKVTEKGKDVELRCDPISGHTALYWYRQSLGQGLEFLIYFQGNSAPDKSGLPSDRFSAERTGGSVSTLTIQRTQQEDSAVYLCASSEISGGTYEQYFGPGTRLTVT.

CDR3 protein: CASSSPSTQYF. CDR3 DNA: TGTGCCAGCAGTTCGCCGAGCACGCAGTATTTT. The J gene is TRBJ2-3, the V gene TRBV12-3 or TRBV12-4; D ambiguous. The V end lost 4 bases, the J end lost 9 bases, and 8 bases lay between the germline ends. The length of the CDR3 is 11 residues.

This clone came up once. The V call is TRBV27, the J call TRBJ1-2; no reliable D call. Deletions cut 3 bases from V and 4 bases from J, with 12 bases between. CDR3 length: 14 residues. Germline loops: CDR1 MNHEY, CDR2 SMNVEV (reference sequence). The CDR3 loop reads CASSFGSDFYGYTF. The CDR3 DNA reads as TGTGCCAGCAGTTTTGGCAGCGATTTCTATGGCTACACCTTC.

The chain couples TRBV7-9 to TRBJ2-7; possible D gene TRBD2, 5 bases. The CDR3 runs to 14 residues. V was trimmed by 5 bases and J by 2 bases, leaving 13 bases between them. Germline V CDR1 and CDR2: SEHNR, FQNEAQ (reference sequence). The CDR3 DNA is TGTGCCAGCAGCCTGCAGACGGGAACCTACGAGCAGTACTTC. Protein sequence: CASSLQTGTYEQYF.

The rearrangement joins TRBV18 to TRBJ2-7; D gene uncertain. The V end was cut by 6 bases, the J end by 0 bases, with 6 bases between. Germline lookup yields CDR1 KGHSH and CDR2 LQKENI. The CDR3 runs to 12 residues. CDR3 sequence (DNA): TGTGCCAGCTCCTTTAGCTCCTACGAGCAGTACTTC. It codes for CASSFSSYEQYF.